This T cell receptor beta chain was identified in a study of technical replicates of blood from a few donors. Assay: immunoSEQ multiplex PCR; the TCRdb copy retains only in-frame clones and omits some. The data show some 63,000 clones, with around nine tenths seen just once and about 5% held by the top ten. Trimming at V came to 4 bases and at J to 4 bases, leaving 6 bases not matched to a gene. Germline V gene data show CDR1 as SGDLS and CDR2 as YYNGEE. This CDR3 region has 14 residues. This TCR derives from a human donor in good health. Some clones in this sample may be carry-over from other donors' samples. The genes are TRBV9 and TRBJ1-1, with TRBD1 matching 8 bases. The sample was PBMCs. The CDR3 reads CASSPGGAGTEAFF. In nucleotides, the CDR3 is TGTGCCAGCAGCCCAGGGGGCGCGGGCACTGAAGCTTTCTTT. Variable domain in full (rest from reference TRBV9 and TRBJ1-1): DSGVTQTPKHLITATGQRVTLRCSPRSGDLSVYWYQQSLDQGLQFLIQYYNGEERAKGNILERFSAQQFPDLHSELNLSSLELGDSALYFCASSPGGAGTEAFFGQGTRLTVV.